The entry that follows covers one TCR beta chain sequence. Its cognate antigen is unknown. This specimen belongs to a study of shared clonotypes between healthy human individuals. About the study: Used for every donor were three CD4 naive, three CD4 memory, two CD8 naive and one CD8 memory plate.

In germline, CDR1 is SQVTM, CDR2 ANQGSEA. V shed 4 bases and J 0 bases; nucleotides not matched to a gene: 10. The CDR3 extends over 16 amino acids. As defined, naive CD8 cells were CD45RO-negative and positively selected for CCR7, with terminally differentiated effector memory CD45RA+ cells excluded. The study drew all its donors from Caucasian adults living in Nashville, Tennessee. Data came from immunoSEQ multiplex PCR; TCRdb stores just in-frame clones and leaves some out. The sample lists some 800,000 clones; over 90% were seen once. Study outcomes and limitations: Incompleteness in sorted-subset sequencing, despite large depth, was shown by rarefaction. Naive subsets generally exceeded memory subsets in estimated richness.

This sequence originates from a man in his thirties or forties in good health. The chain couples TRBV29-1 to TRBJ2-7, with TRBD2 matching 9 bases. Sequenced material: naive CD8+ T cells sorted from blood. The CDR3 nucleotides are TGCAGCGTTGGTGGCTTTCTAGCGGGGTACTCCTACGAGCAGTACTTC. It yields the protein CSVGGFLAGYSYEQYF.